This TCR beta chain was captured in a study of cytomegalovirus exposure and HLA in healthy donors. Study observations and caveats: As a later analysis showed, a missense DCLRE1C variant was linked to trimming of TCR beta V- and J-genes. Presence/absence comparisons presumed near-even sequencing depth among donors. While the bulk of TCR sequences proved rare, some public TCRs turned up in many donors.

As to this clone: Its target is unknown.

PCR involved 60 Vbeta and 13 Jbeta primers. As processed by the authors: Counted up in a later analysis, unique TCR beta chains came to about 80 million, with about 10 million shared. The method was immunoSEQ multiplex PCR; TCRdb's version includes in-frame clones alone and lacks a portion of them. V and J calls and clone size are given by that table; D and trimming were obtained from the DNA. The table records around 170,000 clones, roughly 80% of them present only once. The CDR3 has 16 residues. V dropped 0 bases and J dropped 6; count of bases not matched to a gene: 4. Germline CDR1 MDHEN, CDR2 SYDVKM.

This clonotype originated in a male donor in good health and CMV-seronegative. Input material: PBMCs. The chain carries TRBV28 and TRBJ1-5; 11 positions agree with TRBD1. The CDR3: CASSLWGQGGSQPQHF. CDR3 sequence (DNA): TGTGCCAGCAGTTTATGGGGACAGGGGGGAAGTCAGCCCCAGCATTTT. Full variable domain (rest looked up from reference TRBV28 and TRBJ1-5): DVKVTQSSRYLVKRTGEKVFLECVQDMDHENMFWYRQDPGLGLRLIYFSYDVKMKEKGDIPEGYSVSREKKERFSLILESASTNQTSMYLCASSLWGQGGSQPQHFGDGTRLSIL.